This entry lists 25 T cell receptor beta chains sequenced from one sample in a study of blood T cells in healthy people across ages. Primed by a sample-barcoded 5' primer and a J-beta primer mix, a second PCR proceeded for roughly 6 to 12 cycles. MiXCR was run by TCRdb on the 5' RACE reads, yielding one entry per CDR3 protein. The sample holds over 1,500,000 distinct CDR3 sequences, approximately 50% seen once. Sequencing input: blood. Receptors originate from a woman in her thirties or forties in good health.

There are a few counts of this clonotype. CDR3 in amino acids: CASSLGGFKQYF. DNA of the CDR3: TGTGCCAGCAGCCTCGGAGGGTTTAAGCAGTATTTT. The V and J genes are TRBV7-2 and TRBJ2-3; tentatively, D is TRBD2 (6 bases). Germline V gene lookup returns CDR1 SGHTA and CDR2 FQGNSA. V lost 5 bases and J lost 11, with 14 bases in between. The CDR3 extends over 12 amino acids.

The chain combines TRBV12-3 or TRBV12-4 with TRBJ1-4; D possibly corresponds to TRBD1 (6 bases). The CDR3 loop spans 16 amino acids. The V end was cut by 4 bases, the J end by 0 bases, with 12 bases between. CDR3 protein: CASSSRGQATNEKLFF. CDR3 DNA: TGTGCCAGCAGTTCCAGGGGCCAGGCAACTAATGAAAAACTGTTTTTT.

As DNA, the CDR3 is TGTGCCAGCAGTGACTGGGGAAGTTTCGCAGATACGCAGTATTTT. Protein sequence: CASSDWGSFADTQYF. The chain recombines TRBV6-1 with TRBJ2-3; D gene uncertain. The CDR3 sequence is 15 residues long. V was clipped by 3 bases and J by 4 bases, with 14 bases between them. Germline loops: CDR1 MNHNS, CDR2 SASEGT.

This clonotype was observed a single time. This chain links TRBV20-1 with TRBJ2-7; TRBD1 might be the D (6 bases). Trimming removed 4 bases from V and 0 bases from J, with 10 bases in between. Germline V lookup: CDR1 DFQATT, CDR2 SNEGSKA (reference sequence). The CDR3 has 13 amino acids. This chain's CDR3 is CSATGVSSYEQYF. CDR3 DNA sequence: TGCAGTGCTACAGGGGTAAGCTCCTACGAGCAGTACTTC.

This chain uses TRBV3-1 with TRBJ2-7; D gene ambiguous. Germline V lookup: CDR1 LGHDT, CDR2 YNNKEL (reference sequence). The ends were cut back, 3 bases at V and 3 bases at J, with 18 bases in the middle. This CDR3 has 16 amino acids. The CDR3 protein is CASSHQREKGHYEQYF. The CDR3 bases are TGTGCCAGCAGCCACCAAAGGGAAAAGGGCCACTACGAGCAGTACTTC.

J is TRBJ2-5 and V is TRBV29-1; 16 nucleotides align to TRBD2. This CDR3 region has 15 residues. Germline V CDR1 and CDR2: SQVTM, ANQGSEA. Germline trimming cut 7 bases from V and 11 bases from J; bases unmatched to any gene: 13. The CDR3: CSGSGTSGGVNEQYF. DNA of the CDR3: TGCAGCGGATCCGGGACTAGCGGGGGGGTTAATGAGCAGTACTTC.

The CDR3 coding sequence is TGTGCCAGCAGCCACGGGCCTCAGGGATCTGGGCCCTACGAGCAGTACTTC. This codes for CASSHGPQGSGPYEQYF. The chain is built from TRBV4-2 and TRBJ2-7; maybe TRBD1 (5 bases). Germline CDR1 reads LGHNA; CDR2 reads YNFKEQ. The CDR3 runs 17 residues. V gave up 3 bases and J gave up 2 bases, with 20 bases separating them.

A few counts support this clonotype. The J gene is TRBJ2-5, the V gene TRBV7-2; 8 positions agree with TRBD2. The ends lost 5 bases at V and 5 bases at J; junction bases unmatched: 16. CDR1 and CDR2 from the germline V gene are SGHTA and FQGNSA. The CDR3 totals 17 residues. CDR3 nucleotide sequence: TGTGCCAGCAGCCCGAGCGGGAGCGGGGTGAACTCGGAGACCCAGTACTTC. Translated: CASSPSGSGVNSETQYF.

This clonotype has a handful of counts. This chain connects TRBV7-2 to TRBJ1-5, with a tentative D call TRBD1 (5 bases). Trimming cost V 3 bases and J 6 bases, with 15 bases left between them. CDR1 SGHTA and CDR2 FQGNSA come from the germline V gene. This CDR3 is 15 amino acids long. As DNA, the CDR3 is TGTGCCAGCAGCTTGGGTGGGGGTTCGAGTCAGCCCCAGCATTTT. This encodes CASSLGGGSSQPQHF.

The J gene is TRBJ2-1, the V gene TRBV7-2; 7 bases match TRBD1. J lost 5 bases, V lost 1 base, and 5 bases had no gene match. The CDR3 totals 15 residues. The germline gives CDR1 SGHTA, CDR2 FQGNSA. This CDR3 is CASSLDGTDDNEQFF. CDR3 nucleotides: TGTGCCAGCAGCTTAGACGGGACAGACGACAATGAGCAGTTCTTC.

This chain links TRBV4-2 with TRBJ1-2, with a possible D match to TRBD1 (5 bases). Trimming removed 8 bases from V and 8 bases from J, with 21 bases in between. Per the germline V gene, CDR1 is LGHNA and CDR2 is YNFKEQ. The CDR3 contains 14 residues. This CDR3 reads CASAGGESLEGYTF. For the CDR3, the DNA is TGTGCCAGCGCGGGAGGGGAGAGTTTGGAAGGCTACACCTTC.

The V gene is TRBV20-1, the J gene TRBJ1-2; 11 bases fit TRBD1. This CDR3 has 15 residues. V dropped 6 bases and J dropped 4; count of bases not matched to a gene: 10. CDR1 and CDR2 (germline): DFQATT, SNEGSKA (reference sequence). CDR3: CSATGTGGIFYGYTF. CDR3 DNA: TGCAGTGCAACCGGGACAGGGGGAATCTTCTATGGCTACACCTTC.

In this sample, this clonotype turned up once. The chain couples TRBV5-1 to TRBJ2-3; TRBD1 is a possible D gene (6 bases). This CDR3 spans 19 amino acids. V lost 1 base and J lost 4, with 25 bases in between. Germline CDR1 SGHRS, CDR2 YFSETQ. The chain's CDR3 is CASSLYSGRSGVVADTQYF. For the CDR3, the DNA is TGCGCCAGCAGCTTGTATTCAGGACGATCAGGGGTGGTCGCAGATACGCAGTATTTT.

The chain is built from TRBV28 and TRBJ2-5; 8 bases are shared with TRBD2. V shed 6 bases, J shed 5 bases, and the junction held 20 bases outside the gene matches. This CDR3 spans 18 amino acids. Germline CDR1 reads MDHEN; CDR2 reads SYDVKM. CDR3 in amino acids: CASRPLLVSGGGRETQYF. The DNA of the CDR3 is TGTGCCAGCAGACCCCTTTTAGTGTCGGGGGGCGGGAGGGAGACCCAGTACTTC.

V is TRBV29-1 and J is TRBJ2-3, with TRBD2 as a possible D gene (7 bases). Between the trimmed V and J ends, which lost 5 bases and 4 bases, there was a span of 19 bases. The CDR3 contains 15 residues. Per germline, CDR1 SQVTM and CDR2 ANQGSEA. This chain's CDR3 is CSVKGVAGEADTQYF. CDR3 coding DNA: TGCAGCGTTAAGGGGGTAGCGGGTGAAGCAGATACGCAGTATTTT.

This clonotype occurred a few times. V and J are TRBV7-2 and TRBJ2-4; 9 nucleotides line up with TRBD1. The CDR3 length is 16 residues. V was pared by 4 bases and J by 2 bases, with 6 bases of the junction left unmatched. The germline CDR1 and CDR2 sequences are SGHTA and FQGNSA. The CDR3 sequence: CASSSTGGLTKNIQYF. CDR3 sequence (DNA): TGTGCCAGCAGCTCCACAGGGGGCTTAACCAAAAACATTCAGTACTTC.

This clonotype was observed a single time. V is TRBV29-1 and J is TRBJ2-3; D gene uncertain. Germline V CDR1 and CDR2: SQVTM, ANQGSEA. The CDR3 consists of 13 residues. CDR3 in amino acids: CRVRLGHTDTQYF. As DNA, the CDR3 is TGCAGAGTTCGGCTAGGCCACACAGATACGCAGTATTTT.

The J gene is TRBJ2-1, the V gene TRBV4-3, with D perhaps assigned TRBD1 or TRBD2 (5 bases each). Germline CDR1 LGHNA, CDR2 YSLEER. The CDR3 spans 17 residues. V was cut by 0 bases and J by 1 base, with 13 bases left in between. The CDR3 DNA sequence: TGCGCCAGCAGCCAAGACGGGGAAGGGGCTTCCTACAATGAGCAGTTCTTC. Amino acid sequence: CASSQDGEGASYNEQFF.

The rearrangement uses TRBV5-5 and TRBJ1-2; perhaps TRBD1 as D (5 bases). This CDR3 is 15 amino acids long. The V gene's germline CDR1 is SGHKS and CDR2 YYEKEE (reference sequence). Trimming removed 0 bases from V and 7 bases from J, with 16 bases in between. CDR3 coding DNA: TGTGCCAGCAGCTTGGAGGGGCAGCCCGTTTCTGGCTACACCTTC. Its translation: CASSLEGQPVSGYTF.

This clonotype was detected only a few times. This chain links TRBV7-8 with TRBJ2-7, with D tentatively TRBD1 (6 bases). The V gene's germline CDR1 is SGHVS and CDR2 FQNEAQ. The CDR3 loop spans 15 amino acids. V shed 3 bases and J shed 2 bases, with 14 bases lying between them. This CDR3 reads CASSFDRGGAYEQYF. In DNA form, the CDR3 reads TGTGCCAGCAGCTTCGACAGAGGGGGTGCCTACGAGCAGTACTTC.

This clonotype has more than one count but fewer than ten. This chain connects TRBV15 to TRBJ2-7; D ambiguous. The V gene's germline CDR1 is LNHNV and CDR2 YYDKDF (reference sequence). The CDR3 runs to 14 residues. V was pared by 0 bases and J by 4 bases, with 10 bases between. The CDR3 nucleotides read TGTGCCACCAGCAGAGAGCAGGTCGGTTACGAGCAGTACTTC. This codes for CATSREQVGYEQYF.

Only a few counts were recorded for this clonotype. The gene calls are TRBV25-1 and TRBJ2-3; TRBD2 matches at 10 bases. J gave up 5 bases and V 3 bases, and 5 bases lay outside the gene matches. The germline gives CDR1 MGHDK, CDR2 SYGVNS. This CDR3 contains 15 residues. The CDR3 nucleotides read TGTGCCAGCAGTGATACTAGCGGGAAGCGAGATACGCAGTATTTT. Translating gives CASSDTSGKRDTQYF.

The chain uses TRBV7-2 and TRBJ1-2; 8 bases agree with TRBD1. Germline values: CDR1 SGHTA, CDR2 FQGNSA. Trimming removed 5 bases from V and 4 bases from J; junction bases left unmatched: 15. This CDR3 has 17 amino acids. CDR3 in amino acids: CASSHQPPGQVAYGYTF. The CDR3 nucleotides read TGTGCCAGCAGCCACCAACCCCCGGGACAGGTTGCCTATGGCTACACCTTC.

The chain uses TRBV13 and TRBJ2-7, with TRBD2 matching over 9 bases. The CDR3 runs to 15 residues. The V gene's germline CDR1 is PRHDT and CDR2 FYEKMQ (reference sequence). Trimming cost V 1 base and J 5 bases; bases outside gene matches: 6. CDR3 region: CASSLVSGGNDEQYF. The CDR3 bases are TGTGCCAGCAGCTTAGTTAGCGGGGGTAACGACGAGCAGTACTTC.

J is TRBJ2-1 and V is TRBV27, with 8 bases aligning to TRBD1. The CDR3 has 14 residues. V lost 1 base to trimming and J lost 8 bases; unmatched junction nucleotides: 4. Germline V CDR1 and CDR2: MNHEY, SMNVEV (reference sequence). CDR3 in amino acids: CASSLWTGSHEQFF. The CDR3 region has the DNA TGTGCCAGCAGTTTATGGACAGGGAGCCATGAGCAGTTCTTC.